These T cell receptor beta chains were read from a single sample in a study of blood T cell repertoires in COVID-19. Measured with immunoSEQ multiplex PCR; TCRdb has only the in-frame clones, and not every one. The sample consists of 240,000 or so clones, around 80% of them appearing once. Sequenced: peripheral blood. Receptor source: a woman between 18 and 30 years old with acute or convalescent COVID-19. The CDR3 runs from the conserved cysteine through the conserved F or W. The order of the fields is J gene, CDR3 length, V gene, clone size, D gene, CDR3 protein, CDR3 DNA. D genes are given only for firm matches. The size of a clone is reported for some rows only, either as once, few or many, or as a class for expanded clones.

j_call: TRBJ2-7; cdr3_length: 15; v_call: TRBV11-1; clone_size: .; d_call: TRBD2; cdr3_aa: CASSFLASGPYEQYF; cdr3_nt: TGTGCCAGCAGCTTTCTAGCTAGCGGCCCTTACGAGCAGTACTTC
j_call: TRBJ2-5; cdr3_length: 13; v_call: TRBV7-2; clone_size: .; d_call: .; cdr3_aa: CASSLSGVGTQYF; cdr3_nt: TGTGCCAGCAGCTTAAGCGGCGTCGGGACCCAGTACTTC
j_call: TRBJ2-1; cdr3_length: 11; v_call: TRBV6-6; clone_size: .; d_call: .; cdr3_aa: CASSPSNEQFF; cdr3_nt: TGTGCCAGCAGTCCTAGCAATGAGCAGTTCTTC
j_call: TRBJ1-3; cdr3_length: 19; v_call: TRBV27; clone_size: .; d_call: TRBD1; cdr3_aa: CASSPHMYRGISSGNTIYF; cdr3_nt: TGTGCCAGCAGTCCCCATATGTACAGGGGTATCAGCTCTGGAAACACCATATATTTT
j_call: TRBJ2-3; cdr3_length: 16; v_call: TRBV5-5; clone_size: .; d_call: .; cdr3_aa: CASSLEGGARTDTQYF; cdr3_nt: TGTGCCAGCAGCTTGGAAGGGGGAGCCCGCACAGATACGCAGTATTTT
j_call: TRBJ1-1; cdr3_length: 14; v_call: TRBV30; clone_size: .; d_call: .; cdr3_aa: CAWRADTINTEAFF; cdr3_nt: TGTGCCTGGAGGGCGGACACGATTAACACTGAAGCTTTCTTT
j_call: TRBJ2-2; cdr3_length: 16; v_call: TRBV18; clone_size: .; d_call: TRBD1; cdr3_aa: CASSPDRGTNTGELFF; cdr3_nt: TGTGCCAGCTCACCTGACAGGGGGACGAACACCGGGGAGCTGTTTTTT
j_call: TRBJ1-2; cdr3_length: 14; v_call: TRBV2; clone_size: once; d_call: TRBD1; cdr3_aa: CASSEGQDLYGYTF; cdr3_nt: TGTGCCAGCAGTGAGGGACAGGACCTGTATGGCTACACCTTC
j_call: TRBJ1-1; cdr3_length: 14; v_call: TRBV5-1; clone_size: .; d_call: TRBD1; cdr3_aa: CASSGDRGLLEAFF; cdr3_nt: TGCGCCAGCAGCGGGGACAGGGGGCTCCTTGAAGCTTTCTTT
j_call: TRBJ2-5; cdr3_length: 13; v_call: TRBV6-5; clone_size: .; d_call: .; cdr3_aa: CASSWTVQETQYF; cdr3_nt: TGTGCCAGCAGTTGGACAGTACAAGAGACCCAGTACTTC
j_call: TRBJ2-6; cdr3_length: 18; v_call: TRBV19; clone_size: .; d_call: .; cdr3_aa: CASKIKEGGTSGANVLTF; cdr3_nt: TGTGCCAGTAAGATAAAGGAGGGAGGTACCTCTGGGGCCAACGTCCTGACTTTC